This T cell receptor (beta chain) came from a study of blood T cells in healthy people across ages. Study-wide context: Template switching captured about one barcoded beta molecule per two T cells.

Through a sample-barcoded 5' primer and a J-beta primer mix, a second PCR was run for 7 to 11 cycles. TCRdb redid the calling of the 5' RACE reads with MiXCR, one entry per CDR3 protein. There are about 580,000 distinct CDR3 sequences in the sample; around 48% occur only once, and around 23% lies in the top ten. The study, taken as a whole, reports: It was found that TCR beta diversity correlated strongly with the percentage of naive T cells. Higher diversity, along with more naive CD4+ cells, distinguished long-lived donors from aged donors. The fall in TCR beta diversity per million T cells was roughly linear with age.

This clonotype was seen more than once but under ten times. Its antigen is not known. The sequenced sample was blood. The clonotype originates from a man at least 80 years old in good health.

CDR3 nucleotides: TGTGCCAGCAGTTTCTCCTCGCGGGGGAGCTCCTACGAGCAGTACTTC. It codes for CASSFSSRGSSYEQYF. This chain uses TRBV28 with TRBJ2-7; 7 bases are a match to TRBD2. The CDR3 runs to 16 residues. The germline CDR1 and CDR2 sequences are MDHEN and SYDVKM. V lost 3 bases and J lost 0; bases outside the gene matches: 8.